This T cell receptor beta chain originates from a study of identical twins. Healthy Caucasians, and only they, were the donors. Germline trimming cut 6 bases from V and 9 bases from J; bases unmatched to any gene: 6. The CDR3 has 13 amino acids. Germline CDR1 and CDR2: DFQATT and SNEGSKA (reference sequence). Each CDR3 protein gets one entry after TCRdb re-called the 5' RACE reads with MiXCR. The sample holds under 250,000 distinct CDR3 sequences, 6.5% to 8.5% seen once. This clonotype was seen repeatedly, ten times or more. A further study also used this sample, focusing on yellow fever vaccine responses in identical twins.

The sequence was obtained from a young woman in good health. The sequencing sample was made of memory (CD45RO+) T cells sorted from blood. This chain links TRBV20-1 with TRBJ2-3; 13 bases map to TRBD2. CDR3 amino acids: CSAVLAGGVTQYF. In DNA, the CDR3 is TGCAGTGCCGTACTAGCGGGGGGGGTGACGCAGTATTTT.